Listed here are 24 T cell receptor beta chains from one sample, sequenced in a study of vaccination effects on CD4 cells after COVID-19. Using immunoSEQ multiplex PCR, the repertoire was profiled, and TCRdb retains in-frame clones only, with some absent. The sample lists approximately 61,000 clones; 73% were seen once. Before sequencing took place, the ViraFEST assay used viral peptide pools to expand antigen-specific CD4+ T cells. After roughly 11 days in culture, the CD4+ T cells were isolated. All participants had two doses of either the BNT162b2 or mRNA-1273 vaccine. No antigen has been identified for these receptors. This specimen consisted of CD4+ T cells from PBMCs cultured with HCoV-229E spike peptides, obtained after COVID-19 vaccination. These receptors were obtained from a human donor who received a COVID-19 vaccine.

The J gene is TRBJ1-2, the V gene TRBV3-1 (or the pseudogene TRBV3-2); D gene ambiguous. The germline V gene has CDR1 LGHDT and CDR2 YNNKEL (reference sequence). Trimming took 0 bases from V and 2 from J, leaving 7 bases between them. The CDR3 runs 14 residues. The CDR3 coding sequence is TGTGCCAGCAGCCAAGATGGACGGAACTATGGCTACACCTTC. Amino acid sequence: CASSQDGRNYGYTF.

CDR3 sequence (DNA): TGCGCCAGCAGTGAGTCGACGGGGGGAAGGCCCCAGCATTTT. It encodes CASSESTGGRPQHF. The chain employs TRBV10-2 and TRBJ1-5; a weak D match, TRBD1 (5 bases). The germline V gene has CDR1 WSHSY and CDR2 SAAADI. The V end was cut by 0 bases, the J end by 9 bases, with 12 bases between. CDR3 length: 14 residues.

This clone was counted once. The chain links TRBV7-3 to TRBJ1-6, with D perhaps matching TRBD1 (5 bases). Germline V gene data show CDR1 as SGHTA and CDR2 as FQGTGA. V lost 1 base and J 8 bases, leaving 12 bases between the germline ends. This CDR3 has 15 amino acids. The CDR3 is CASSLNAGFDSPLHF. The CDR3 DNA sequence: TGTGCCAGCAGCTTAAACGCAGGGTTCGATTCACCCCTCCACTTT.

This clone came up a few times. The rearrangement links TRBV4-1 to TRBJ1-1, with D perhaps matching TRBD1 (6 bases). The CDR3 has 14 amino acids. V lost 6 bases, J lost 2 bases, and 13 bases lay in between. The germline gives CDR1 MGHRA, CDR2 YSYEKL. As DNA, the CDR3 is TGCGCCAGCAGGGGGGCAACGGTAAACACTGAAGCTTTCTTT. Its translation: CASRGATVNTEAFF.

The CDR3 DNA is TGCGCCAGCAGCCAGGATGACAGGGCACCTACTAACACCGGGGAGCTGTTTTTT. Translating gives CASSQDDRAPTNTGELFF. The chain links TRBV4-3 to TRBJ2-2; 7 bases line up with TRBD1. This CDR3 has 18 amino acids. J was trimmed by 2 bases and V by 3 bases; bases with no gene match: 12. The V gene's germline CDR1 is LGHNA and CDR2 YSLEER.

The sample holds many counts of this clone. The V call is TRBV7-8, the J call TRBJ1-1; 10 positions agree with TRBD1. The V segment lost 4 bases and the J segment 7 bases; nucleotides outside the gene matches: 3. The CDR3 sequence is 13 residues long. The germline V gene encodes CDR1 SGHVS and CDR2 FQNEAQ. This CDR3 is CASSWGQGFEAFF. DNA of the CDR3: TGTGCCAGCAGCTGGGGACAGGGGTTTGAAGCTTTCTTT.

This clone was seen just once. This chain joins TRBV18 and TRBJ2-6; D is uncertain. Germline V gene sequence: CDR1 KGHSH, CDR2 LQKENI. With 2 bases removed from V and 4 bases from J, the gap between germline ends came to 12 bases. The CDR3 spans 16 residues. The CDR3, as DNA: TGTGCCAGCTCACCAATGAAGGGTTCCGGGGCCAACGTCCTGACTTTC. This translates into CASSPMKGSGANVLTF.

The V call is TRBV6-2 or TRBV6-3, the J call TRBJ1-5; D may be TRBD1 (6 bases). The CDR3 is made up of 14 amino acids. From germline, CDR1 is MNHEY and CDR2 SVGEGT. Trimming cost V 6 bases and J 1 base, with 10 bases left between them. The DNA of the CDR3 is TGTGCCAGCAGCCAACAGGGAAGCAATCAGCCCCAGCATTTT. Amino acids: CASSQQGSNQPQHF.

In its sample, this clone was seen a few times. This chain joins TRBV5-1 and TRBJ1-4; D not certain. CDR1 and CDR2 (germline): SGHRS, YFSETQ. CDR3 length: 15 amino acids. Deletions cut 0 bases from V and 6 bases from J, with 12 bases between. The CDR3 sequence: CASSLGGSRDEKLFF. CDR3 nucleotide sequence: TGCGCCAGCAGCTTGGGGGGTTCGAGAGATGAAAAACTGTTTTTT.

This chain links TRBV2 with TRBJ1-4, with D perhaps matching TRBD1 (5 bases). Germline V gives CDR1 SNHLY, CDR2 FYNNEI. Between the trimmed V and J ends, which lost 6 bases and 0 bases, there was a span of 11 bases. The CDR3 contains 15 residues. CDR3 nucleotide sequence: TGTGCCAGCAGCCTGTCGGGACCAACTAATGAAAAACTGTTTTTT. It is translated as CASSLSGPTNEKLFF.

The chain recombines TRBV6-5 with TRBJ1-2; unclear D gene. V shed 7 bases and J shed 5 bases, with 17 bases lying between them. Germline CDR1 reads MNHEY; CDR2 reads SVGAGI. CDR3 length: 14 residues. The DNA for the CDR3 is TGTGCCAGCAAAAACTCCCCAGTAGGATATGGCTACACCTTC. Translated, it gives CASKNSPVGYGYTF.

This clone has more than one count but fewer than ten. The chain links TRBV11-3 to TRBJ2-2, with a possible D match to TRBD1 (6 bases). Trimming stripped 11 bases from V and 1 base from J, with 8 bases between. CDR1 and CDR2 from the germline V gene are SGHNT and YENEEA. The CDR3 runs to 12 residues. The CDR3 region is CASGQNTGELFF. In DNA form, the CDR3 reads TGTGCCTCGGGACAGAACACCGGGGAGCTGTTTTTT. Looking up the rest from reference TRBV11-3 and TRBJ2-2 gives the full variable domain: EAGVVQSPRYKIIEKKQPVAFWCNPISGHNTLYWYLQNLGQGPELLIRYENEEAVDDSQLPKDRFSAERLKGVDSTLKIQPAELGDSAVYLCASGQNTGELFFGEGSRLTVL.

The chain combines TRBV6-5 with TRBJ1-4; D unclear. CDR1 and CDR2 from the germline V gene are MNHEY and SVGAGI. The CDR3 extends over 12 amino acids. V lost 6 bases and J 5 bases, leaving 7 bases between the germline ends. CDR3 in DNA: TGTGCCAGCAGGTCACCAAATGAAAAACTGTTTTTT. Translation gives CASRSPNEKLFF.

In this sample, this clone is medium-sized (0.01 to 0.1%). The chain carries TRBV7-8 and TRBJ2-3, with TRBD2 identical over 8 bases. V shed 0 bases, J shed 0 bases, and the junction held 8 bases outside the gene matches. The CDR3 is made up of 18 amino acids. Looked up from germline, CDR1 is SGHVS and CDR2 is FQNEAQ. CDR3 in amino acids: CASSLADSGGPSTDTQYF. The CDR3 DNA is TGTGCCAGCAGCTTAGCCGATTCGGGAGGGCCTAGCACAGATACGCAGTATTTT.

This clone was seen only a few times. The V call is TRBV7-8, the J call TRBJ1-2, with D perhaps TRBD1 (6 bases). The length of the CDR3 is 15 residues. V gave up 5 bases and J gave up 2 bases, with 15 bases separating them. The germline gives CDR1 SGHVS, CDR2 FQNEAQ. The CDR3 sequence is CASSRGGGGNYGYTF. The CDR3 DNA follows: TGTGCCAGCAGCCGAGGGGGAGGGGGAAACTATGGCTACACCTTC.

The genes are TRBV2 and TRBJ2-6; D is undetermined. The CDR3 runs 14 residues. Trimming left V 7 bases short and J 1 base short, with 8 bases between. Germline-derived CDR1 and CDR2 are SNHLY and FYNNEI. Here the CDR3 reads CASTVGSGANVLTF. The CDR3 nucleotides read TGTGCCAGCACCGTTGGATCTGGGGCCAACGTCCTGACTTTC.

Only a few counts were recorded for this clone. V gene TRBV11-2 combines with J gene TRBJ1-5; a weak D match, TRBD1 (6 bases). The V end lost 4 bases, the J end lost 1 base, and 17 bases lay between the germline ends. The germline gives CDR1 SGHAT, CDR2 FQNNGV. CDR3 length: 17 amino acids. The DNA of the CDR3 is TGTGCCAGCAGCTCGAACGGGGGGGGCTCCAGCAATCAGCCCCAGCATTTT. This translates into CASSSNGGGSSNQPQHF. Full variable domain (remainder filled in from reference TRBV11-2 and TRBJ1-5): EAGVAQSPRYKIIEKRQSVAFWCNPISGHATLYWYQQILGQGPKLLIQFQNNGVVDDSQLPKDRFSAERLKGVDSTLKIQPAKLEDSAVYLCASSSNGGGSSNQPQHFGDGTRLSIL.

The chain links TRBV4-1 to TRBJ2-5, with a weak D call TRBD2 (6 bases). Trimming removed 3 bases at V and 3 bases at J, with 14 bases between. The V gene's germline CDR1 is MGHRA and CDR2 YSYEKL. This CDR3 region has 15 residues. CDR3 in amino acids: CASSHEGRFKETQYF. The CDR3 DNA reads TGCGCCAGCAGCCACGAAGGGAGGTTTAAAGAGACCCAGTACTTC.

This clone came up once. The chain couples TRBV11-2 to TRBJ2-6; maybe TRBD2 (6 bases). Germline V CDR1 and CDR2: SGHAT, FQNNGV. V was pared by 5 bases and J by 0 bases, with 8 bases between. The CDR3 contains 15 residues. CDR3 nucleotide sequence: TGTGCCAGCAGCGGGAGGCCCTCTGGGGCCAACGTCCTGACTTTC. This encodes CASSGRPSGANVLTF. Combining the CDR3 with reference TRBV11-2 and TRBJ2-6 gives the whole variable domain EAGVAQSPRYKIIEKRQSVAFWCNPISGHATLYWYQQILGQGPKLLIQFQNNGVVDDSQLPKDRFSAERLKGVDSTLKIQPAKLEDSAVYLCASSGRPSGANVLTFGAGSRLTVL.

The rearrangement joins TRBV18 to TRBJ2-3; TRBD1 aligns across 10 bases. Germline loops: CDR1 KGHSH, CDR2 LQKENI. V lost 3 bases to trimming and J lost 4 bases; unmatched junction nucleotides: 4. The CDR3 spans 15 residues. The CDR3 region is CASSPGQGLPDTQYF. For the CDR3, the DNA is TGTGCCAGCTCACCGGGACAGGGGTTGCCAGATACGCAGTATTTT.

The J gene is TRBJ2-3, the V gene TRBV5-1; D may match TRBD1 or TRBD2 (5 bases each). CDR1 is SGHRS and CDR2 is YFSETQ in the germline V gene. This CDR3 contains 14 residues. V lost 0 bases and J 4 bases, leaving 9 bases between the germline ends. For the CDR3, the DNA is TGCGCCAGCAGCTTGGCCGGGGACGCAGATACGCAGTATTTT. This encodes CASSLAGDADTQYF.

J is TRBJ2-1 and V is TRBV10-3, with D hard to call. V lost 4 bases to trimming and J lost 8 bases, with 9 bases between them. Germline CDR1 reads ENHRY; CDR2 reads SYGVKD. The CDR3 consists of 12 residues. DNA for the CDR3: TGTGCCATCAGTGGGGGATTATATGAGCAGTTCTTC. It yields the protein CAISGGLYEQFF.

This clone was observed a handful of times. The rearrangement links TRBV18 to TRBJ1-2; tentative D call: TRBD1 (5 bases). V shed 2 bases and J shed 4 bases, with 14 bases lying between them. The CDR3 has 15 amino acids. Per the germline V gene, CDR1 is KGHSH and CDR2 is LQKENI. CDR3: CASSPSTGTFYGYTF. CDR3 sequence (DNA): TGTGCCAGCTCACCATCCACCGGGACGTTCTATGGCTACACCTTC.

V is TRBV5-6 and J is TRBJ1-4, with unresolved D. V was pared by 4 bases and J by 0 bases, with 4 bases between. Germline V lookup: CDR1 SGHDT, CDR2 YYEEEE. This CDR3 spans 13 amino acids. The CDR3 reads CASSRATNEKLFF. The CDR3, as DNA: TGTGCCAGCAGCCGAGCAACTAATGAAAAACTGTTTTTT. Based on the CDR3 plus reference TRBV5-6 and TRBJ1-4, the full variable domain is DAGVTQSPTHLIKTRGQQVTLRCSPKSGHDTVSWYQQALGQGPQFIFQYYEEEERQRGNFPDRFSGHQFPNYSSELNVNALLLGDSALYLCASSRATNEKLFFGSGTQLSVL.